Here is one T cell receptor beta chain with its context. CDR1 is SQVTM, CDR2 ANQGSEA, per germline. This CDR3 is built from 16 residues. The V gene end was trimmed by 3 bases and the J gene end by 3 bases; junction bases not matched to a gene: 8. This sample was taken from a study of tumor-infiltrating lymphocytes in oesophageal squamous cell carcinoma. From the PCR reads, TCRdb called clonotypes with MiXCR, one entry per CDR3 protein. The top ten hold approximately 15% of the sample, which has around 12,000 distinct CDR3 sequences, roughly half seen once. The chain carries TRBV29-1 and TRBJ2-6, with 7 bases matching TRBD1. This clonotype originated in a male donor with esophageal squamous cell carcinoma. The sample consisted of normal esophageal tissue next to the tumor. The CDR3 reads CSVDEDRFSGANVLTF. The CDR3 region has the DNA TGCAGCGTTGACGAGGACAGGTTCAGTGGGGCCAACGTCCTGACTTTC.